This TCR beta chain was recorded in a study of cytomegalovirus exposure and HLA in healthy donors. V was shortened by 3 bases and J by 8 bases, with 17 bases between the two germline ends. This CDR3 contains 15 residues. Germline loops: CDR1 SGDLS, CDR2 YYNGEE. Use of 60 Vbeta and 13 Jbeta primers characterized the PCR. Profiling relied on immunoSEQ multiplex PCR, and the TCRdb table lists in-frame clones only, not all of them. The sample holds fewer than 250,000 clones. Notes on this clone: Its antigen is still unknown.

General study results and limits: With further analysis later on, most CMV-associated TCR beta chains appeared HLA-restricted.

The chain employs TRBV9 and TRBJ1-4; D not resolved. The sample consisted of PBMCs. The receptor was isolated from a young woman in good health and CMV-seropositive. CDR3 protein: CASSGFGRDGEKLFF. The CDR3 DNA reads as TGTGCCAGCAGCGGTTTTGGGCGCGACGGAGAAAAACTGTTTTTT. The variable domain in full, with the rest retrieved from reference TRBV9 and TRBJ1-4, is DSGVTQTPKHLITATGQRVTLRCSPRSGDLSVYWYQQSLDQGLQFLIQYYNGEERAKGNILERFSAQQFPDLHSELNLSSLELGDSALYFCASSGFGRDGEKLFFGSGTQLSVL.